The 11 T cell receptor beta chains reported below all come from one sample, sequenced in a study of blood T cells in healthy people across ages. Together with a sample-barcoded 5' primer, a J-beta primer mix was included in a second PCR lasting about 6 to 11 cycles. TCRdb reanalysed the 5' RACE reads using MiXCR and keeps one entry per CDR3 protein. The sample has 450,000 to 700,000 distinct CDR3 sequences, roughly 28% seen once. The sequencing input was blood. The receptors here all came from a woman between 65 and 79 years old in good health.

Concerning this clonotype: One end of the junction fails to match germline, which may point to a read error. This rearrangement joins TRBV4-3 to TRBJ2-3; unclear D gene. Germline CDR1 reads LGHNA; CDR2 reads YSLEER. The CDR3 consists of 13 residues. CDR3 loop: CASSQDLGSFRVF. CDR3 nucleotide sequence: TGCGCCAGCAGCCAAGATCTCGGCTCGTTTAGAGTTTTT.

This clonotype turned up a few times. This chain uses TRBV7-3 with TRBJ2-5; 8 bases line up with TRBD2. The J call could be wrong; TRBJ2-1 is a better fit for the DNA end. Germline loops: CDR1 SGHTA, CDR2 FQGTGA. The CDR3 length is 14 residues. CDR3 DNA sequence: TGTGCCAGCAGCAGTAGCGGGGACTACAATGAGCAGTTCTTC. Translated, it gives CASSSSGDYNEQFF.

Many counts were recorded for this clonotype. The chain carries TRBV20-1 and TRBJ1-5, with 7 nucleotides matching TRBD1. The trim removed 0 bases at V and 3 bases at J, leaving 11 bases unmatched. Germline CDR1 DFQATT, CDR2 SNEGSKA (reference sequence). The CDR3 extends over 17 amino acids. The CDR3 region has the DNA TGCAGTGCTAGAGAAAGGAGGGACAGAGACTTCAATCAGCCCCAGCATTTT. Translation: CSARERRDRDFNQPQHF.

V and J are TRBV18 and TRBJ1-1; the match to TRBD1 covers 8 bases. Germline loops: CDR1 KGHSH, CDR2 LQKENI. J lost 7 bases, V lost 6 bases, and 13 bases had no gene match. The CDR3 is made up of 15 amino acids. The CDR3: CASSLQTGQAIEAFF. The CDR3 DNA follows: TGTGCCAGCTCCTTACAGACGGGACAGGCAATTGAAGCTTTCTTT.

The CDR3 sequence: CASSPEAGGTYEQYF. The DNA of the CDR3 is TGTGCCAGCTCACCAGAGGCGGGGGGAACCTACGAGCAGTACTTC. This chain links TRBV18 with TRBJ2-5, with 8 positions matching TRBD2. The DNA end lines up better with TRBJ2-7; the J call may be wrong. This CDR3 region has 15 residues. Germline V gene lookup returns CDR1 KGHSH and CDR2 LQKENI.

The rearrangement uses TRBV25-1 and TRBJ2-3; possible D gene TRBD2, 6 bases. This CDR3 is built from 15 residues. Germline V gene data show CDR1 as MGHDK and CDR2 as SYGVNS. V dropped 6 bases and J dropped 1 base, with 14 bases sitting between them. The CDR3 loop is CASSPKWGGTDTQYF. DNA of the CDR3: TGTGCCAGCAGCCCGAAATGGGGGGGCACAGATACGCAGTATTTT.

The chain links TRBV7-9 to TRBJ1-2, with D unresolved. The CDR3 has 13 amino acids. The V gene's germline CDR1 is SEHNR and CDR2 FQNEAQ (reference sequence). Trimming took off 1 base at V and 5 bases at J, with 8 bases between the two ends. In DNA, the CDR3 is TGTGCCAGCAGCTTAGGAGCGTTTTATGGCTACACCTTC. Translating it yields CASSLGAFYGYTF. The whole variable domain, filled in from reference TRBV7-9 and TRBJ1-2, reads DTGVSQNPRHKITKRGQNVTFRCDPISEHNRLYWYRQTLGQGPEFLTYFQNEAQLEKSRLLSDRFSAERPKGSFSTLEIQRTEQGDSAMYLCASSLGAFYGYTFGSGTRLTVV.

In this sample, this clonotype turned up a few times. The V gene is TRBV20-1, the J gene TRBJ2-6, with a possible D match to TRBD2 (6 bases). V lost 3 bases to trimming and J lost 0 bases, with 12 bases between them. Germline V gene sequence: CDR1 DFQATT, CDR2 SNEGSKA (reference sequence). The CDR3 sequence is 16 residues long. CDR3 bases: TGCAGTGCTAGGGGACTTCAACTCTCTGGGGCCAACGTCCTGACTTTC. It translates to CSARGLQLSGANVLTF.

This chain uses TRBV7-3 with TRBJ2-3, with TRBD2 identical over 10 bases. This CDR3 comprises 14 residues. Germline V CDR1 and CDR2: SGHTA, FQGTGA. Trimming at V came to 2 bases and at J to 5 bases, leaving 1 base not matched to a gene. The CDR3 DNA sequence: TGTGCCAGCAGCTTAGCTAGCGGGGGAGATACGCAGTATTTT. This translates into CASSLASGGDTQYF.

The V and J genes are TRBV10-3 and TRBJ2-7, with D possibly matching TRBD2 (6 bases). The CDR3 has 12 amino acids. The germline CDR1 and CDR2 sequences are ENHRY and SYGVKD. Trimming stripped 10 bases from V and 3 bases from J, with 13 bases between. The DNA of the CDR3 is TGTGCCACTGAGGGTAGCGGCTACGAGCAGTACTTC. This gives the protein CATEGSGYEQYF.

The chain links TRBV5-1 to TRBJ1-2; D gene unclear. Germline-derived CDR1 and CDR2 are SGHRS and YFSETQ. This CDR3 is 14 amino acids long. V was cut by 0 bases and J by 8 bases, with 14 bases left in between. CDR3 in amino acids: CASSLAPGGEGYTF. CDR3 DNA sequence: TGCGCCAGCAGCTTGGCCCCAGGAGGCGAGGGCTACACCTTC.